The clone carrying this T cell receptor (beta chain) has just a few counts. Antigen: not known. This sample was included in a study of T cell repertoires in cytomegalovirus infection. On the study more broadly: Based on public TCR beta signatures, there were indications of CMV infection and of a matching HLA type.

Germline V gene lookup returns CDR1 MNHEY and CDR2 SMNVEV (reference sequence). V lost 0 bases to trimming and J lost 6 bases, with 2 bases between them. The CDR3 runs to 12 residues. TCRdb ran MiXCR on the reads and lists one entry per CDR3 protein. The sample yields 75,000 to 100,000 distinct CDR3 sequences, around 49% seen once. V and J are TRBV27 and TRBJ2-2; D is unclear. The clonotype was recovered from a human donor in good health (CMV status not recorded). Some clones in this sample may be carry-over from other donors' samples. The source was CD8+ T cells from cultured PBMCs, collected from culture after CMV antigen stimulation. The CDR3 coding sequence is TGTGCCAGCAGTTTATCGGCCGGGGAGCTGTTTTTT. Translation gives CASSLSAGELFF.